These 22 T cell receptor beta chains share one sample of origin, sequenced in a study of pediatric ulcerative colitis. Assay used: immunoSEQ multiplex PCR; TCRdb lists only in-frame clones, some missing. In the table there are 45,000 to 75,000 clones, around 87% of which are singletons. Sample: blood. All receptors derive from a boy between 10 and 17 years old who was a control in a study of pediatric ulcerative colitis.

The chain carries TRBV5-6 and TRBJ1-1; D gene unclear. This CDR3 region has 13 residues. The germline V gene encodes CDR1 SGHDT and CDR2 YYEEEE. Trimming cost V 3 bases and J 4 bases, with 10 bases left between them. For the CDR3, the DNA is TGTGCCAGCAGCTCCGCTGGGAGCACTGAAGCTTTCTTT. Residues: CASSSAGSTEAFF. The full variable domain, completed using reference TRBV5-6 and TRBJ1-1, is DAGVTQSPTHLIKTRGQQVTLRCSPKSGHDTVSWYQQALGQGPQFIFQYYEEEERQRGNFPDRFSGHQFPNYSSELNVNALLLGDSALYLCASSSAGSTEAFFGQGTRLTVV.

This sequence joins TRBV6-4 and TRBJ2-1; D remains unclear. The length of the CDR3 is 13 residues. Germline V CDR1 and CDR2: MRHNA, SNTAGT. Deletions cut 4 bases from V and 5 bases from J, with 9 bases between. As DNA, the CDR3 is TGTGCCAGCAGTGTTGGGCCTAACAATGAGCAGTTCTTC. Residues: CASSVGPNNEQFF.

The chain is built from TRBV7-2 and TRBJ2-5; TRBD2 might be the D (6 bases). The CDR3 sequence is 15 residues long. Looked up from germline, CDR1 is SGHTA and CDR2 is FQGNSA. V was trimmed by 0 bases and J by 4 bases, leaving 12 bases between them. Here the CDR3 DNA reads TGTGCCAGCAGCTTAGCGTGGAGGGTCGGAGAGACCCAGTACTTC. Its protein product is CASSLAWRVGETQYF.

The V call is TRBV15, the J call TRBJ2-3; unclear D gene. The CDR3 runs to 14 residues. Trimming shortened V by 2 bases and J by 3 bases, and 9 bases separated the two germline ends. Germline V gene data show CDR1 as LNHNV and CDR2 as YYDKDF (reference sequence). CDR3 protein: CATSRLWGTDTQYF. The CDR3 coding sequence is TGTGCCACCAGCAGACTATGGGGTACAGATACGCAGTATTTT.

This clone was observed a handful of times. The V call is TRBV6-1, the J call TRBJ1-6; 8 bases line up with TRBD1. V lost 3 bases to trimming and J lost 0 bases; unmatched junction nucleotides: 4. The CDR3 has 17 amino acids. Germline V CDR1 and CDR2: MNHNS, SASEGT. In DNA, the CDR3 is TGTGCCAGCAGTGACAGGACAGGGAGCTCCTATAATTCACCCCTCCACTTT. Its translation is CASSDRTGSSYNSPLHF.

This sequence joins TRBV19 and TRBJ2-2; D not resolved. With 1 base removed from V and 6 bases from J, the gap between germline ends came to 6 bases. CDR1 is LNHDA, CDR2 SQIVND, per germline (reference sequence). There are 13 residues in the CDR3. CDR3 coding DNA: TGTGCCAGTAGTATAGGGGGTGCCGGGGAGCTGTTTTTT. Amino acids: CASSIGGAGELFF.

The chain links TRBV5-4 to TRBJ2-3; D is perhaps TRBD2 (5 bases). Trimming pared 5 bases from V and 4 bases from J, leaving 17 bases between. Germline V CDR1 and CDR2: SGHNT, YYREEE (reference sequence). CDR3 length equals 15 residues. This chain's CDR3 is CASRDPIAGADTQYF. The DNA for the CDR3 is TGTGCCAGCAGGGATCCAATCGCCGGGGCAGATACGCAGTATTTT.

This clone appeared a single time. The chain is built from TRBV14 and TRBJ1-3; D uncertain. CDR1 and CDR2 from the germline V gene are SGHDN and FVKESK. The CDR3 is 19 amino acids. V gave up 0 bases and J gave up 0 bases, with 18 bases separating them. This CDR3 is CASSQERFSGELSGNTIYF. The DNA for the CDR3 is TGTGCCAGCAGCCAAGAACGGTTCTCCGGAGAGCTCTCTGGAAACACCATATATTTT.

The rearrangement uses TRBV7-8 and TRBJ2-7; the D is unclear. The germline V gene encodes CDR1 SGHVS and CDR2 FQNEAQ. CDR3 length: 13 amino acids. The ends were cut back, 1 base at V and 5 bases at J, with 9 bases in the middle. Here the CDR3 DNA reads TGTGCCAGCAGCTTAGAAGGCCCTCACGAGCAGTACTTC. This sequence encodes CASSLEGPHEQYF.

The chain combines TRBV7-2 with TRBJ2-4; 7 bases fit TRBD1. The germline gives CDR1 SGHTA, CDR2 FQGNSA. This CDR3 contains 16 residues. Trimming at V came to 1 base and at J to 2 bases, leaving 5 bases not matched to a gene. DNA of the CDR3: TGTGCCAGCAGCTTAGGACAGGGTATAACCAAAAACATTCAGTACTTC. Amino acid sequence: CASSLGQGITKNIQYF.

This chain links TRBV19 with TRBJ2-7; either TRBD1 or TRBD2 may supply D (5 bases each). CDR3 length: 18 amino acids. V lost 6 bases, J lost 9 bases, and 33 bases lay in between. Per germline, CDR1 LNHDA and CDR2 SQIVND (reference sequence). CDR3: CASSSLFQGSGILPWQYF. The CDR3 DNA reads as TGTGCCAGTAGCTCCCTTTTCCAGGGCTCGGGGATCCTACCTTGGCAGTACTTC.

V is TRBV27 and J is TRBJ2-6; D is perhaps TRBD1 (6 bases). Per the germline V gene, CDR1 is MNHEY and CDR2 is SMNVEV (reference sequence). CDR3 length equals 18 residues. With 3 bases removed from V and 1 base from J, the gap between germline ends came to 16 bases. The CDR3, as DNA: TGTGCCAGCAGTTTTAAGATCCCTGGACAGTCTGGGGCCAACGTCCTGACTTTC. It codes for CASSFKIPGQSGANVLTF.

The chain uses TRBV28 and TRBJ2-7, with 8 bases fitting TRBD2. Germline V gives CDR1 MDHEN, CDR2 SYDVKM. The CDR3 is 15 amino acids. J gave up 3 bases and V 5 bases, and 9 bases lay outside the gene matches. For the CDR3, the DNA is TGTGCCAGCAGTAGGGATAGCGGGACGAGCTACGAGCAGTACTTC. Amino acid sequence: CASSRDSGTSYEQYF.

This chain connects TRBV28 to TRBJ1-1; D gene ambiguous. CDR1 and CDR2 (germline): MDHEN, SYDVKM. The CDR3 totals 12 residues. The V end was cut by 9 bases, the J end by 1 base, with 9 bases between. As DNA, the CDR3 is TGTGCCAGTTGGGCCCCGAACACTGAAGCTTTCTTT. It is translated as CASWAPNTEAFF.

The chain employs TRBV4-1 and TRBJ2-2; maybe TRBD2 (5 bases). Trimming pared 0 bases from V and 6 bases from J, leaving 14 bases between. The CDR3 is made up of 16 amino acids. Germline V gene lookup returns CDR1 MGHRA and CDR2 YSYEKL. The CDR3 sequence is CASSQDRFAGSGELFF. The CDR3 DNA reads TGCGCCAGCAGCCAAGATAGGTTTGCGGGTTCCGGGGAGCTGTTTTTT.

This chain connects TRBV4-1 to TRBJ1-5; 7 nucleotides agree with TRBD1. The J segment lost 6 bases and the V segment lost 4 bases, leaving 21 bases of the junction unmatched. CDR1 is MGHRA and CDR2 is YSYEKL in the germline V gene. The CDR3 is 19 residues long. The CDR3 nucleotides are TGCGCCAGCAGCCCACGTGCTGGGGCCTGGACAGGCGGGGGTCAGCCCCAGCATTTT. This gives the protein CASSPRAGAWTGGGQPQHF.

The chain recombines TRBV15 with TRBJ2-3, with a weak D call TRBD2 (5 bases). CDR1 is LNHNV, CDR2 YYDKDF, per germline (reference sequence). Trimming left V 3 bases short and J 3 bases short, with 16 bases between. The CDR3 extends over 16 amino acids. The CDR3, as DNA: TGTGCCACCAGCAGGGGAGAGGGAGTAGAGACAGATACGCAGTATTTT. The encoded protein is CATSRGEGVETDTQYF.

This chain connects TRBV21-1 to TRBJ1-1. TRBV21-1 is a pseudogene. The CDR3 has 13 residues. CDR3 loop: CASSKGGGAEAFF. CDR3 sequence (DNA): TGTGCCAGCAGCAAAGGGGGAGGAGCAGAAGCTTTCTTT.

This chain connects TRBV28 to TRBJ1-5, with no clear D. Trimming shortened V by 5 bases and J by 3 bases, and 8 bases separated the two germline ends. The germline V gene has CDR1 MDHEN and CDR2 SYDVKM. There are 13 residues in the CDR3. CDR3 protein: CASSIGLNQPQHF. As DNA, the CDR3 is TGTGCCAGCAGTATAGGTCTCAATCAGCCCCAGCATTTT.

CDR3 coding DNA: TGTGCCAGCAGAAGGGACCTTACGGAGGGCTACACCTTC. Protein product: CASRRDLTEGYTF. V is TRBV6-1 and J is TRBJ1-2; the D gene is possibly TRBD1 (5 bases). CDR3 size: 13 residues. Germline values: CDR1 MNHNS, CDR2 SASEGT. V shed 6 bases and J shed 8 bases, with 16 bases lying between them.

The rearrangement uses TRBV6-1 and TRBJ1-2, with 10 nucleotides matching TRBD1. With V trimmed by 6 bases and J by 3 bases, 10 bases remained unmatched. The germline CDR1 and CDR2 sequences are MNHNS and SASEGT. The CDR3 is made up of 16 amino acids. CDR3 bases: TGTGCCAGCAGGGAACCGGGACAGGGGAAGGACTATGGCTACACCTTC. Translating gives CASREPGQGKDYGYTF.

This chain joins TRBV25-1 and TRBJ1-4, with D perhaps TRBD1 (6 bases). CDR3 size: 15 residues. Germline V gene sequence: CDR1 MGHDK, CDR2 SYGVNS. The V end was cut by 4 bases, the J end by 3 bases, with 12 bases between. The CDR3 is CASSAQGTANEKLFF. DNA of the CDR3: TGTGCCAGCAGTGCCCAGGGGACCGCTAATGAAAAACTGTTTTTT.